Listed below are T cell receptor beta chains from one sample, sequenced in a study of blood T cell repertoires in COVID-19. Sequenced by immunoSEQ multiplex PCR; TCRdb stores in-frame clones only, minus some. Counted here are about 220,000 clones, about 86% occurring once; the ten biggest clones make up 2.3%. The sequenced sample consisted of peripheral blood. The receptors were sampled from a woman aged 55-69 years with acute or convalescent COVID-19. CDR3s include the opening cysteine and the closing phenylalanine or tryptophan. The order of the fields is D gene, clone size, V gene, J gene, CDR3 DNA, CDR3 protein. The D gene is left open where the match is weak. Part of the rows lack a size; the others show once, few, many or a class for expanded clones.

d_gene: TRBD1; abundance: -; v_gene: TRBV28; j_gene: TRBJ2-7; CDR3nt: TGTGCCAGCAGTTTGGCGCCGGGACAGGGGGGTGGCTCCTACGAGCAGTACTTC; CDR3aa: CASSLAPGQGGGSYEQYF
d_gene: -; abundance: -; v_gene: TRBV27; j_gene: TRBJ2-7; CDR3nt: TGTGCCAGCAGTGGGTCCGGCAGGTACGAGCAGTACTTC; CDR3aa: CASSGSGRYEQYF
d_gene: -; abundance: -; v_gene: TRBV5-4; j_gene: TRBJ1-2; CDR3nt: TGTGCCAGCAGCCCCACCGCGCGGGGTAACTATGGCTACACCTTC; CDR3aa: CASSPTARGNYGYTF
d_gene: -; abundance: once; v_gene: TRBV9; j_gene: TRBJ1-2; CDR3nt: TGTGCCAGCAGCGTATCAGGAATTAACTATGGCTACACCTTC; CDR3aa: CASSVSGINYGYTF
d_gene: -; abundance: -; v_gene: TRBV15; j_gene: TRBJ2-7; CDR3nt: TGTGCCACCAGCGCCCCCGAGGGCAGAATCTACGAGCAGTACTTC; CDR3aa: CATSAPEGRIYEQYF
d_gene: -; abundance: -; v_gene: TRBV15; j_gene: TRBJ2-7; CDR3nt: TGTGCCACCAGCAGACGACCCTCAAGTTTCGGCGTGGCTAGCGAGCAGTACTTC; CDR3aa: CATSRRPSSFGVASEQYF
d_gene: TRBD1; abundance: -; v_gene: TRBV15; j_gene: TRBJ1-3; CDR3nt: TGTGCCACCAGCAGAGATGGGACAGGGGCCGGAAACACCATATATTTT; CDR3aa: CATSRDGTGAGNTIYF
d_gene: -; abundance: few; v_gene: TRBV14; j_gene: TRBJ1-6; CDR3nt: TGTGCCAGCAGAGAGGGAGGAGGGAATTCACCCCTCCACTTT; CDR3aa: CASREGGGNSPLHF
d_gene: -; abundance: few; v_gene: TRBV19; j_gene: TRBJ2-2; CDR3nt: TGTGCCAGTAGTGGGCAGGCGAACACCGGGGAGCTGTTTTTT; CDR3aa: CASSGQANTGELFF
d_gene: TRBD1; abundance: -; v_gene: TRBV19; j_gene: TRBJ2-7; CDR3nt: TGTGCCAGTAGTATACCAGGACAGGGAGAGCAGTACTTC; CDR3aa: CASSIPGQGEQYF
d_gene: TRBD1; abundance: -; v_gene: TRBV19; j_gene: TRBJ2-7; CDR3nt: TGTGCCAGTAGTGGGGAACAGGGGGCCTACGAGCAGTACTTC; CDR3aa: CASSGEQGAYEQYF
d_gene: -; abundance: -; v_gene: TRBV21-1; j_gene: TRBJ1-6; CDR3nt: TGTGCCAGCAGCAAAATTTCTGATTCACCCCTCCACTTT; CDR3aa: CASSKISDSPLHF
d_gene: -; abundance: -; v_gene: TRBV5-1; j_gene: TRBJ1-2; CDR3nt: TGCGCCAGCAGCTTGGAACGGAACTATGGCTACACCTTC; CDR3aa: CASSLERNYGYTF
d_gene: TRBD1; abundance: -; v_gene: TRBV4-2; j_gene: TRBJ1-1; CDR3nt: TGTGCCAGCAGCCAACCGGACAGGGCTGAAGCTTTCTTT; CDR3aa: CASSQPDRAEAFF
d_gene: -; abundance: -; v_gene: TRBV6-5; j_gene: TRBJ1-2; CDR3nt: TGTGCCAGCGCCTACGGACAGAACTATGGCTACACCTTC; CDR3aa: CASAYGQNYGYTF
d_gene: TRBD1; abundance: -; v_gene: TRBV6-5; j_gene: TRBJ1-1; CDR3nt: TGTGCCAGCACCAAAACAGGGGGTGGCACTGAAGCTTTCTTT; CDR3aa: CASTKTGGGTEAFF
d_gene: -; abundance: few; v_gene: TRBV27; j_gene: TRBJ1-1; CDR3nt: TGTGCCAGCAGTTTCTTGGGAGGGGTGGGGACTGAAGCTTTCTTT; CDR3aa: CASSFLGGVGTEAFF
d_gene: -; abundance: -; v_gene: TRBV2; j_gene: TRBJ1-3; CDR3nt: TGTGCCAGCACCCGGGATGGACCCTCTGGAAACACCATATATTTT; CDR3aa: CASTRDGPSGNTIYF
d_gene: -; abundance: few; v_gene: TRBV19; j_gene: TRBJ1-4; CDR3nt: TGTGCCAGTAGACTGGGGTTTTCTGGACAGTCTGAAAAACTGTTTTTT; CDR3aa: CASRLGFSGQSEKLFF
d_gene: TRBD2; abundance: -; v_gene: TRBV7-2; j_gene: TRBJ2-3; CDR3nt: TGTGCCAGCAGCTTAGGTTTCGGGGGGACAGATACGCAGTATTTT; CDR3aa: CASSLGFGGTDTQYF
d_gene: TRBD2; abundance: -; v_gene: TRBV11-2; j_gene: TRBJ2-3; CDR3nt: TGTGCCAGCAGCTTCTGGGGGGGTCGAGATACGCAGTATTTT; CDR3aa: CASSFWGGRDTQYF
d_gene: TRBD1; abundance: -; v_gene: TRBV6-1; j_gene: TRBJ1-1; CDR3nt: TGTGCCAGCAGTGGAGTACCGGGACAGTCGGTGAACACTGAAGCTTTCTTT; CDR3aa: CASSGVPGQSVNTEAFF
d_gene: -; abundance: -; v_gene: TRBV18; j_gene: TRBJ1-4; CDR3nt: TGTGCCAGCTCGTCAAGGCCACAGGAAAAACTGTTTTTT; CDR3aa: CASSSRPQEKLFF
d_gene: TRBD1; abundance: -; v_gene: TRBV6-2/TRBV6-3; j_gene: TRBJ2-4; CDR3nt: TGTGCCAGCAGTTATACAGGGGGCGCCGCCAAAAACATTCAGTACTTC; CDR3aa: CASSYTGGAAKNIQYF
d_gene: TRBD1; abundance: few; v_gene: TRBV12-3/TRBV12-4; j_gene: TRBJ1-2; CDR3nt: TGTGCCAGCAGTCCCGACAGGGCCTCTGGCTACACCTTC; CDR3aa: CASSPDRASGYTF
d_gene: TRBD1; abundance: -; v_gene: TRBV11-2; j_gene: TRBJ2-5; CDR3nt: TGTGCCAGCAGCCCTAATACCCACGGGACAGGAGAGACCCAGTACTTC; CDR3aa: CASSPNTHGTGETQYF
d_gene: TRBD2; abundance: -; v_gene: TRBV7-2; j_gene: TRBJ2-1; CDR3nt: TGTGCCAGCAGCTCCCTAGGCGGGCTAGCGGGGGGGCTCGGGAATGAGCAGTTCTTC; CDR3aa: CASSSLGGLAGGLGNEQFF